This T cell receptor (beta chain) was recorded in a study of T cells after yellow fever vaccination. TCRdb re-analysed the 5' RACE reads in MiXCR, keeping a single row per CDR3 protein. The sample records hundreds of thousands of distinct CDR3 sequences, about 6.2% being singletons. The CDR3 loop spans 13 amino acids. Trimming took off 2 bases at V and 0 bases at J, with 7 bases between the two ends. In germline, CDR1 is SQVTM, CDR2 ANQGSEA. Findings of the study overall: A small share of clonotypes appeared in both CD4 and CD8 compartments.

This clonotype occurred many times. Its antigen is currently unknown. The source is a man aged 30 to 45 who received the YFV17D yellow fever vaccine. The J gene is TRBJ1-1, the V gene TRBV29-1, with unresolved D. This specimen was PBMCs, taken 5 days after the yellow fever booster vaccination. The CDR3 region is CSVEPGLNTEAFF. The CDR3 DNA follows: TGCAGCGTTGAACCAGGTCTGAACACTGAAGCTTTCTTT.